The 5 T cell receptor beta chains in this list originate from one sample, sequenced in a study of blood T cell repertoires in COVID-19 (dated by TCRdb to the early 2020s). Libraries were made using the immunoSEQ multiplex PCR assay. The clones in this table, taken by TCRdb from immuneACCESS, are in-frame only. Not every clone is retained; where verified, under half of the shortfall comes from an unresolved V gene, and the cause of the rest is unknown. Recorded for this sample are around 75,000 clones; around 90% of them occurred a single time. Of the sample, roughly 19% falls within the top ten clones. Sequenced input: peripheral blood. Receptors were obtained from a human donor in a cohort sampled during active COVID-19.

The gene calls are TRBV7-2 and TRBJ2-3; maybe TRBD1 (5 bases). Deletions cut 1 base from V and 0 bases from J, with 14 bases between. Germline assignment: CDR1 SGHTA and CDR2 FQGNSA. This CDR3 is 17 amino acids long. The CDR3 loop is CASSLDSRQTSTDTQYF. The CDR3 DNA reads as TGTGCCAGCAGCTTAGATTCCCGACAGACTAGCACAGATACGCAGTATTTT.

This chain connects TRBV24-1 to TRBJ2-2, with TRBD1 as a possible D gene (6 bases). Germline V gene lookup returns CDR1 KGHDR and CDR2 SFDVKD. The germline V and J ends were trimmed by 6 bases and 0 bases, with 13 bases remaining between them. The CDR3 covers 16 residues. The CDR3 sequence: CATSREGTSNTGELFF. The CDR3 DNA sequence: TGTGCCACCAGTCGGGAAGGGACATCGAACACCGGGGAGCTGTTTTTT.

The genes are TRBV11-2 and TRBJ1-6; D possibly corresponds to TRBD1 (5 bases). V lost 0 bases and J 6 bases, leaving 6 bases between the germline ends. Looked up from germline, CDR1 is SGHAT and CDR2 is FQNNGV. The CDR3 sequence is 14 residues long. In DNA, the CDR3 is TGTGCCAGCAGCTTAGACAGGGTTAATTCACCCCTCCACTTT. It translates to CASSLDRVNSPLHF.

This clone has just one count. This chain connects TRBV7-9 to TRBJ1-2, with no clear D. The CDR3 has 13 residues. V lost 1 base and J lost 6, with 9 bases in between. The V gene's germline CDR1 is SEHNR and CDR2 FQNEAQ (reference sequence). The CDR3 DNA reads TGTGCCAGCAGCTTAGGGCAGGTAGATGGCTACACCTTC. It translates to CASSLGQVDGYTF. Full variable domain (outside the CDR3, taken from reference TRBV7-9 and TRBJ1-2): DTGVSQNPRHKITKRGQNVTFRCDPISEHNRLYWYRQTLGQGPEFLTYFQNEAQLEKSRLLSDRFSAERPKGSFSTLEIQRTEQGDSAMYLCASSLGQVDGYTFGSGTRLTVV.

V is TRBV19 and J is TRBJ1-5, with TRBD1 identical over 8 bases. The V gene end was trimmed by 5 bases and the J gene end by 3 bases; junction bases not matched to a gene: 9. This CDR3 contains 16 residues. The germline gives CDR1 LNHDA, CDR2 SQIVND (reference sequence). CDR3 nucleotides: TGTGCCAGTAGTCGATCTTGGACAGGGCCCAATCAGCCCCAGCATTTT. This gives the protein CASSRSWTGPNQPQHF. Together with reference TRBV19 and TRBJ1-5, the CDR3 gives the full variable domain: DGGITQSPKYLFRKEGQNVTLSCEQNLNHDAMYWYRQDPGQGLRLIYYSQIVNDFQKGDIAEGYSVSREKKESFPLTVTSAQKNPTAFYLCASSRSWTGPNQPQHFGDGTRLSIL.